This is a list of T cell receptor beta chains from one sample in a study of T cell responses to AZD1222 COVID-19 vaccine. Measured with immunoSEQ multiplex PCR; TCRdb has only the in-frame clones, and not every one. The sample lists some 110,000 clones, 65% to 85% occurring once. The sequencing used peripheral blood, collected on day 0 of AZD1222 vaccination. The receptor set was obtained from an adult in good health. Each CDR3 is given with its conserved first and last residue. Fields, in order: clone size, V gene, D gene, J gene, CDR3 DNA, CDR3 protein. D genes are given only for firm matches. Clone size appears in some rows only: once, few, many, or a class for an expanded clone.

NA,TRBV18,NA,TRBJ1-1,TGTGCCAGCTCACCGTGGCAGAACACTGAAGCTTTCTTT,CASSPWQNTEAFF
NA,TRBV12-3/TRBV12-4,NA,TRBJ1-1,TGTGCCAGCAGTTTTAGGAGGGACACTGAAGCTTTCTTT,CASSFRRDTEAFF
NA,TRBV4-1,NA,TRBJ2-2,TGCGCCAGCAGCCAACCTACGAACACCGGGGAGCTGTTTTTT,CASSQPTNTGELFF
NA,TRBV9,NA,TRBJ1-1,TGTGCCAGCAGCGTAGGGGTTGGAAACCGGGGGACTGAAGCTTTCTTT,CASSVGVGNRGTEAFF
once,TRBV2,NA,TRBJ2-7,TGTGCCAGCAGAGAAGATCTCTACGAGCAGTACTTC,CASREDLYEQYF
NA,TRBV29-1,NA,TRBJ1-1,TGCAGCGTTGAAAAGACCATGAACACTGAAGCTTTCTTT,CSVEKTMNTEAFF
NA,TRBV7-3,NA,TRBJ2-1,TGTGCCAGCAGTCCAGGGGAGGCGGGATTCCTTTACAATGAGCAGTTCTTC,CASSPGEAGFLYNEQFF
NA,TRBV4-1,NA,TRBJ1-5,TGCGCCAGCAGCCAAGCATCCGGGTTACGGGATCAGCCCCAGCATTTT,CASSQASGLRDQPQHF
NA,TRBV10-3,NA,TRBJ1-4,TGTGCCATCAGTTCCTCCGAGGGATCAACTAATGAAAAACTGTTTTTT,CAISSSEGSTNEKLFF
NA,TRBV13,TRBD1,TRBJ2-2,TGTGCCAGCAGCTTAGGTCCCCAGGGGGCCGGAGCCGGGGAGCTGTTTTTT,CASSLGPQGAGAGELFF
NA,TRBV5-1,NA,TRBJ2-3,TGCGCCAGCAGCTTGAGTTCTTCTTGGGGACCAGATACGCAGTATTTT,CASSLSSSWGPDTQYF
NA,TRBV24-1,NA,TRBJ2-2,TGTGCCACCAGTGATTCAGGAATTTTGAACACCGGGGAGCTGTTTTTT,CATSDSGILNTGELFF
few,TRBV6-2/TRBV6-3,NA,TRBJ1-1,TGTGCCAGCAGTGCCCAGGGGTTGCGAGCTTTCTTT,CASSAQGLRAFF
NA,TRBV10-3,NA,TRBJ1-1,TGTGCCATCAGTGTTCAGGGTGGAGGCACTGAAGCTTTCTTT,CAISVQGGGTEAFF
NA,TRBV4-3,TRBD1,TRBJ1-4,TGCGCCAGCAGCCAAGAGTACCCGGGACAGGGTATTGAAAAACTGTTTTTT,CASSQEYPGQGIEKLFF
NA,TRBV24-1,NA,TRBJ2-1,TGTGCCACCAGTGCAAGGGGTTTGTTCAATGAGCAGTTCTTC,CATSARGLFNEQFF
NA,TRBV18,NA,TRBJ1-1,TGTGCCAGCTCACCACCTGGTGGGGAAGGCACTGAAGCTTTCTTT,CASSPPGGEGTEAFF
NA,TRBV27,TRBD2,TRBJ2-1,TGTGCCAGCAGAGGACTAGCCGCGGCCAATGAGCAGTTCTTC,CASRGLAAANEQFF
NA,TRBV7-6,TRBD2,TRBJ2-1,TGTGCCAGCAGCCATCTCACGCTAGCGGGAGGTTACAATGAGCAGTTCTTC,CASSHLTLAGGYNEQFF
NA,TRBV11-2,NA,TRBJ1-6,TGTGCCAGCAGTGGTGGCCGTTCACCCCTCCACTTT,CASSGGRSPLHF
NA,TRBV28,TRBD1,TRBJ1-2,TGTGCCAGCACCCGGACAGGGGGCTTCGGCTACACCTTC,CASTRTGGFGYTF
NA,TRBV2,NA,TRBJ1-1,TGTGCCAGCAGTGTCCGGACGGGAGACACTGAAGCTTTCTTT,CASSVRTGDTEAFF
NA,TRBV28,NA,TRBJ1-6,TGTGCCAGCAGTTTCCAGGGTAAATCACCCCTCCACTTT,CASSFQGKSPLHF
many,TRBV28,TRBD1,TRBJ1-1,TGTGCCAGCAGGTTGCTCACAACAGGGGAAACTGAAGCTTTCTTT,CASRLLTTGETEAFF
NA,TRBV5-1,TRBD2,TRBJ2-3,TGCGCCAGCAGCCTGGGACTAGCGGGGGACTATAGCACAGATACGCAGTATTTT,CASSLGLAGDYSTDTQYF
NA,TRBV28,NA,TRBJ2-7,TGTGCCAGCGGATCGTCCTACGAGCAGTACTTC,CASGSSYEQYF
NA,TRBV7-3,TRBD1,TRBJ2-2,TGTGCCAGCAGCTTACTATCCGGACAGGGGAGAGGGGAGCTGTTTTTT,CASSLLSGQGRGELFF
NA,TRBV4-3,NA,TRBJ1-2,TGCGCCAGCAGCCAAGAACGGGGGGGCGCCTCCTATGGCTACACCTTC,CASSQERGGASYGYTF
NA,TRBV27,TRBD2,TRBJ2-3,TGTGCCAGCAGTTTAGCTAGCGGGAGCGATACGCAGTATTTT,CASSLASGSDTQYF
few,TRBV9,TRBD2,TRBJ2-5,TGTGCCAGCAGCGTAGCTAGCGGGGGATTCCGGGAGACCCAGTACTTC,CASSVASGGFRETQYF
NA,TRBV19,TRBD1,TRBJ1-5,TGTGCCAGTCGGACAGGGTTAAGTCAGCCCCAGCATTTT,CASRTGLSQPQHF
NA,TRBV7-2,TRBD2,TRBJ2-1,TGTGCCAGCAGCTACCCTAGCGGATTATACAATGAGCAGTTCTTC,CASSYPSGLYNEQFF
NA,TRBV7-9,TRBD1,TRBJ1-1,TGTGCCAGCAGCGACCGGACAGGGAGGACTGAAGCTTTCTTT,CASSDRTGRTEAFF
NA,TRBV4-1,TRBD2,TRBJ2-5,TGCGCCAGCAGCCAAGGCGCGCTAGCGGGGCAAGAGACCCAGTACTTC,CASSQGALAGQETQYF
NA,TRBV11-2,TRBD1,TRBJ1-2,TGTGCCAGCAGCTTACTCAGGGGGGTGGATGGCTACACCTTC,CASSLLRGVDGYTF
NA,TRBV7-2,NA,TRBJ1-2,TGTGCCAGCAGCTCCAGATGGGGGGACTATGGCTACACCTTC,CASSSRWGDYGYTF
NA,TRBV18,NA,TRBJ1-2,TGTGCCAGCTCACCAGAGTCAGCCTATGGCTACACCTTC,CASSPESAYGYTF
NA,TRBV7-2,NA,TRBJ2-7,TGTGCCAGCAGCCGGAGACAGGACTACGAGCAGTACTTC,CASSRRQDYEQYF
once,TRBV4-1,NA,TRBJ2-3,TGCGCCAGCAGCCAAGCACAAGATACGCAGTATTTT,CASSQAQDTQYF
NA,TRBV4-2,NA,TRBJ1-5,TGTGCCAGCAGCCAAGATTTTCGGGCCACCAATCAGCCCCAGCATTTT,CASSQDFRATNQPQHF
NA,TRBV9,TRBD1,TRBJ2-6,TGTGCCAGCTCGGGGACAGTCTTCACTGGGGCCAACGTCCTGACTTTC,CASSGTVFTGANVLTF
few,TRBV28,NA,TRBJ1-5,TGTGCCAGCAGGAATCTTGGCGGGGGTTATCAGCCCCAGCATTTT,CASRNLGGGYQPQHF
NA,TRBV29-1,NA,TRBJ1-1,TGCAGCGTTACTGGGGACGAAGCTTTCTTT,CSVTGDEAFF
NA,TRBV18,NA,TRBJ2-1,TGTGCCAGCTCACCAAGAGCTGAGCAGTTCTTC,CASSPRAEQFF
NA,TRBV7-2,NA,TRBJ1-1,TGTGCCAGCAGCTCGTACAGAGAGGTCACTGAAGCTTTCTTT,CASSSYREVTEAFF
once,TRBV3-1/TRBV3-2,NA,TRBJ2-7,TGTGCCAGCAGCCATTCGCAGGAGCAGTACTTC,CASSHSQEQYF